This TCR beta chain was found in a study of graft-versus-host responses after intestinal transplantation. Study-level background: For approximately three years after anti-thymocyte globulin induction, all recipients took tacrolimus and steroids.

Study results and limitations: Recipient-marrow GvH clones were detected, some having first appeared in ileum or blood.

J was trimmed by 7 bases and V by 4 bases; bases with no gene match: 9. Germline values: CDR1 SGHTS, CDR2 YDEGEE. The CDR3 is 15 amino acids. The repertoire was sequenced with immunoSEQ multiplex PCR; TCRdb's copy has only in-frame clones and lacks some. The sample gives 9,500 to 13,000 clones, about 91% of which show up once; 3.6% is in the top ten. As for this clone: As yet, its antigen is unknown.

The receptor was derived from a human patient who received an intestinal transplant, so some T cells may come from the graft donor. The chain carries TRBV5-8 and TRBJ1-5, with TRBD1 matching over 9 bases. The sequencing here drew on PBMCs, taken roughly 6 weeks after intestinal transplantation. The CDR3 here is CASSPPTGGIQPQHF. The CDR3 DNA reads TGTGCCAGCAGCCCCCCGACAGGGGGGATCCAGCCCCAGCATTTT.